The clone carrying this T cell receptor beta chain was found many times. Its matching antigen is unknown. The germline gives CDR1 SGHTA, CDR2 FQGNSA. The CDR3 loop spans 16 amino acids. The V gene end was trimmed by 4 bases and the J gene end by 2 bases; junction bases not matched to a gene: 9. Using its own MiXCR run on the reads, TCRdb lists one record per CDR3 protein. The table shows 700,000 to 950,000 distinct CDR3 sequences, with about 33% occurring only once. These data originate in a study of T cell repertoires in cytomegalovirus infection. Study information: Researchers turned to recently identified HLA-C-restricted CMV epitopes as well as well-studied HLA-B-restricted ones. TCR beta signatures that were public indicated CMV infection and matching HLA type.

Regarding the study as a whole: HLA-C-restricted, CMV-specific TCR beta clonotypes were dominant ex vivo. The cumulative frequency of public TCR beta families identified carriers of CMV plus the relevant HLA.

The clonotype originates from a human donor in good health (CMV status not recorded). Some clones in this sample may be carry-over from other donors' samples. The sample here was cultured CD8+ T cells from PBMCs, taken from culture after CMV antigen stimulation. This chain connects TRBV7-2 to TRBJ2-3, with 7 positions matching TRBD2. For the CDR3, the DNA is TGTGCCAGCAGCTCGCCAGCGGGGATATACACAGATACGCAGTATTTT. It specifies CASSSPAGIYTDTQYF.